Sequencing of this T cell receptor (beta chain) was carried out in a study of T-cell reconstitution after alpha-beta-depleted transplantation in children. A word on this clonotype: Antigen unknown.

Germline V gene sequence: CDR1 KGHSH, CDR2 LQKENI. CDR3 size: 17 residues. The V and J ends lost 0 bases and 4 bases, in that order; junction bases with no gene match: 5. Library preparation (for TCRbeta) was performed with unique molecular identifiers. One entry per CDR3 protein results from TCRdb running MiXCR on the PCR reads. The sample has around 450,000 distinct CDR3 sequences, 43% seen once; the top ten hold approximately 30%. Study-level findings and limits: Several patients had high TCRbeta diversity at day 60; it came from surviving recipient T cells and thymic progenitors.

This receptor was obtained from a girl aged 2 to 9 with aplastic anemia, due to receive a stem cell transplant. V and J are TRBV18 and TRBJ2-1, with 11 bases lining up with TRBD2. The sample was PBMCs, taken before TCRalphabeta/CD19-depleted stem cell transplant. In DNA, the CDR3 is TGTGCCAGCTCACCACCCACCGGGACTAGCGGATACAATGAGCAGTTCTTC. It encodes CASSPPTGTSGYNEQFF.